This T cell receptor (beta chain) was profiled in a study of vaccination effects on CD4 cells after COVID-19. Study details: Post-vaccine sample collection fell at a median of 72 days after the second dose.

This CDR3 has 13 residues. Germline CDR1 and CDR2: ENHRY and SYGVKD. V was shortened by 10 bases and J by 6 bases, with 16 bases between the two germline ends. Sequencing used immunoSEQ multiplex PCR; TCRdb keeps in-frame clones, though not all of them. The sample has 30,000 to 35,000 clones; roughly 81% are singletons. Study-level findings and limits: No early post-infection timepoints were available in the study, which also included few convalescent patients.

Isolating CD4+ T cells followed approximately nine days of culture. Each participant was administered two doses of either the BNT162b2 or the mRNA-1273 vaccine. The table lists this clone with a few counts. Antigen unknown. The receptor was derived from a human donor who received a COVID-19 vaccine. This material consisted of CD4+ T cells from PBMCs cultured without peptide, taken after COVID-19 vaccination. The chain employs TRBV10-3 and TRBJ1-5, with a weak D call TRBD1 (5 bases). The CDR3 DNA follows: TGTGCCACCGAGTGGGGGGGTGGTCAGCCCCAGCATTTT. Protein: CATEWGGGQPQHF.